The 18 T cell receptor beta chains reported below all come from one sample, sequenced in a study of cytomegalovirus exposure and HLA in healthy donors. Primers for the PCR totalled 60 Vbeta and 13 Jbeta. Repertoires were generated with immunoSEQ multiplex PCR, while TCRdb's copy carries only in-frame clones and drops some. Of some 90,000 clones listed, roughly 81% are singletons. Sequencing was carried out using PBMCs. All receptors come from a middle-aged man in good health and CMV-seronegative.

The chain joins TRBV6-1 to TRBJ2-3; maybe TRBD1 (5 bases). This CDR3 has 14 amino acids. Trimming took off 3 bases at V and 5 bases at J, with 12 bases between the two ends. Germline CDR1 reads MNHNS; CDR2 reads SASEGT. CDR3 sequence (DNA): TGTGCCAGCAGTGAGGGTCCCCAGGGAGATACGCAGTATTTT. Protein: CASSEGPQGDTQYF.

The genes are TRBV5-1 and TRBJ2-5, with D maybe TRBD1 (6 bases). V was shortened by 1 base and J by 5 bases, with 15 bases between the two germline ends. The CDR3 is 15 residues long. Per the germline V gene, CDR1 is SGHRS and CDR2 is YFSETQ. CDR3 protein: CASSLSTGSMETQYF. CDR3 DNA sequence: TGCGCCAGCAGCTTGTCAACAGGGTCGATGGAGACCCAGTACTTC. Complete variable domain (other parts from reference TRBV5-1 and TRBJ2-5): KAGVTQTPRYLIKTRGQQVTLSCSPISGHRSVSWYQQTPGQGLQFLFEYFSETQRNKGNFPGRFSGRQFSNSRSEMNVSTLELGDSALYLCASSLSTGSMETQYFGPGTRLLVL.

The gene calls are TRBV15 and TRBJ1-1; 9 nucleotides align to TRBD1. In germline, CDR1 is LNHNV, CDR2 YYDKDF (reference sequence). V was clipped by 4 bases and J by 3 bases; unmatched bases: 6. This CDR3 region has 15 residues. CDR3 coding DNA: TGTGCCACCAGCACATACCGGGACAGGGACACTGAAGCTTTCTTT. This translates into CATSTYRDRDTEAFF.

In DNA form, the CDR3 reads TGCAGCGCAAACAGGGATATCGAGACCCAGTACTTC. Its protein is CSANRDIETQYF. J is TRBJ2-5 and V is TRBV29-1, with a weak D call TRBD1 (6 bases). Germline CDR1 SQVTM, CDR2 ANQGSEA. V was shortened by 7 bases and J by 5 bases, with 14 bases between the two germline ends. The CDR3 consists of 12 residues.

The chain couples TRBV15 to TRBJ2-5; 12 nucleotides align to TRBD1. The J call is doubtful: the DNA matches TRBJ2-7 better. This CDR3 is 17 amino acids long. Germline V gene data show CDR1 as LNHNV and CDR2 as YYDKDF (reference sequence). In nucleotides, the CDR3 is TGTGCCACCAGCAGAGAGAAAGGGACAGGGGGCCATTACGAGCAGTACTTC. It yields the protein CATSREKGTGGHYEQYF.

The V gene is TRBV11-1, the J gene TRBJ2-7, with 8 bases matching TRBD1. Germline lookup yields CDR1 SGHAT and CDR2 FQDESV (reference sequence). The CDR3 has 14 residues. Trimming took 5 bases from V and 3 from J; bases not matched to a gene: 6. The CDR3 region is CASSLRTGFYEQYF. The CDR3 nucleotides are TGTGCCAGCAGCCTAAGGACAGGGTTCTACGAGCAGTACTTC.

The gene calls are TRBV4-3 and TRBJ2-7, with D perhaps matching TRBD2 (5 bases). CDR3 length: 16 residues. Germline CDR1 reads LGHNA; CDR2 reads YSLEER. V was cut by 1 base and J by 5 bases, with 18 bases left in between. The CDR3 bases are TGCGCCAGCAGCCAAGGATTTGGAAGGGAGTACGACGAGCAGTACTTC. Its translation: CASSQGFGREYDEQYF.

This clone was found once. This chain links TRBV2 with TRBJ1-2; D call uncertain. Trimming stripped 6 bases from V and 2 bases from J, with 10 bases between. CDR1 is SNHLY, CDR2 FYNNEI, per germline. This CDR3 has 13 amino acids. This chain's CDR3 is CASSVRGNYGYTF. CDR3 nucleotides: TGTGCCAGCAGCGTCCGGGGAAACTATGGCTACACCTTC. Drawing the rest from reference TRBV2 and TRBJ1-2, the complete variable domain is EPEVTQTPSHQVTQMGQEVILRCVPISNHLYFYWYRQILGQKVEFLVSFYNNEISEKSEIFDDQFSVERPDGSNFTLKIRSTKLEDSAMYFCASSVRGNYGYTFGSGTRLTVV.

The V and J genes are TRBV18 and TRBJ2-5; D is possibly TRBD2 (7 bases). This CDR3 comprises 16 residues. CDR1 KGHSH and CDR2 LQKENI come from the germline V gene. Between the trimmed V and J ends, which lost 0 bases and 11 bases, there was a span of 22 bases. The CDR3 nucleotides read TGTGCCAGCTCACCACCGGGGGGGCACTTTTCGGGGGAGCAGTACTTC. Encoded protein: CASSPPGGHFSGEQYF.

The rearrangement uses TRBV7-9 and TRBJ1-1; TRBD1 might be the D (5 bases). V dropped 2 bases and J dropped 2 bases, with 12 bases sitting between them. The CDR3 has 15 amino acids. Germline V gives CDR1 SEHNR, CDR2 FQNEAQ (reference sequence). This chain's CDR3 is CASSLQGFINTEAFF. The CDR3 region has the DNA TGTGCCAGCAGCTTACAGGGTTTTATCAACACTGAAGCTTTCTTT.

DNA for the CDR3: TGTGCCAGCAGCCCTAGCGGGGGGACAATCTCCTACAATGAGCAGTTCTTC. Encoded protein: CASSPSGGTISYNEQFF. This chain connects TRBV5-8 to TRBJ2-1, with TRBD2 identical over 11 bases. The CDR3 runs 17 residues. The germline V gene has CDR1 SGHTS and CDR2 YDEGEE. V trimming: 4 bases; J trimming: 0 bases; junction bases outside the gene matches: 6.

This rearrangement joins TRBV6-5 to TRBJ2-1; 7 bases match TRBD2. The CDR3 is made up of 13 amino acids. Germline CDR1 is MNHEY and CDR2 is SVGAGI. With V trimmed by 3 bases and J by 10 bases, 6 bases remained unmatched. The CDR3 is CASSYVREGEQFF. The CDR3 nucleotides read TGTGCCAGCAGTTATGTAAGGGAGGGGGAGCAGTTCTTC.

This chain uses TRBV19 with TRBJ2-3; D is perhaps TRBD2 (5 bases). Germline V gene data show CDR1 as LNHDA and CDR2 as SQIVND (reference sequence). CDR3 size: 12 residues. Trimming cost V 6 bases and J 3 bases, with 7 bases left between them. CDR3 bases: TGTGCCAGTAGACGGGGTACAGATACGCAGTATTTT. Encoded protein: CASRRGTDTQYF.

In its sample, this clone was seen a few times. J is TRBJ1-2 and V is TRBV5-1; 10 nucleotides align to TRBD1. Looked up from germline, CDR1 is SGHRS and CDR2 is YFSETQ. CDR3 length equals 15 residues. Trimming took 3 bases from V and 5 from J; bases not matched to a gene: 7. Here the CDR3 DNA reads TGCGCCAGCAGCTCGGAAGCGGGACAGGGGTATGGCTACACCTTC. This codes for CASSSEAGQGYGYTF.

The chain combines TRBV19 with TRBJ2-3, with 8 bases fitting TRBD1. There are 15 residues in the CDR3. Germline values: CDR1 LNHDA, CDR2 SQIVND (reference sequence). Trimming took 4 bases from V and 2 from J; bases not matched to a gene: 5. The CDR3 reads CASSTRTGHTDTQYF. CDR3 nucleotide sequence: TGTGCCAGTAGTACTCGGACAGGGCACACAGATACGCAGTATTTT.

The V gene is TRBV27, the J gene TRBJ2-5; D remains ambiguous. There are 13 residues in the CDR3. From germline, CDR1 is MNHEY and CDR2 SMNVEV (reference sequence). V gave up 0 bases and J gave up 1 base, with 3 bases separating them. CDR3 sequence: CASSLSRQETQYF. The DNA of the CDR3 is TGTGCCAGCAGTTTATCCCGCCAAGAGACCCAGTACTTC.

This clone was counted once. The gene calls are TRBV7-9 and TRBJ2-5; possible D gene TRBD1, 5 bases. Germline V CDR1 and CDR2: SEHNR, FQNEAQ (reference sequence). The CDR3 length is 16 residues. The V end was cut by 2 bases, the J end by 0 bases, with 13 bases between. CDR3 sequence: CASSLIQVENQETQYF. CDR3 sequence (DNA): TGTGCCAGCAGCTTAATACAGGTAGAAAACCAAGAGACCCAGTACTTC.

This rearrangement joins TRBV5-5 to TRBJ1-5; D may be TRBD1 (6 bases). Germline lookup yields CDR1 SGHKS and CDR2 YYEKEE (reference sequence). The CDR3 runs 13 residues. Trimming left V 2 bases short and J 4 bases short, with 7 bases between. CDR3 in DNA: TGTGCCAGCAGCTTAGACAGGAATCAGCCCCAGCATTTT. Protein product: CASSLDRNQPQHF. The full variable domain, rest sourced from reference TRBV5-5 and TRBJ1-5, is DAGVTQSPTHLIKTRGQQVTLRCSPISGHKSVSWYQQVLGQGPQFIFQYYEKEERGRGNFPDRFSARQFPNYSSELNVNALLLGDSALYLCASSLDRNQPQHFGDGTRLSIL.